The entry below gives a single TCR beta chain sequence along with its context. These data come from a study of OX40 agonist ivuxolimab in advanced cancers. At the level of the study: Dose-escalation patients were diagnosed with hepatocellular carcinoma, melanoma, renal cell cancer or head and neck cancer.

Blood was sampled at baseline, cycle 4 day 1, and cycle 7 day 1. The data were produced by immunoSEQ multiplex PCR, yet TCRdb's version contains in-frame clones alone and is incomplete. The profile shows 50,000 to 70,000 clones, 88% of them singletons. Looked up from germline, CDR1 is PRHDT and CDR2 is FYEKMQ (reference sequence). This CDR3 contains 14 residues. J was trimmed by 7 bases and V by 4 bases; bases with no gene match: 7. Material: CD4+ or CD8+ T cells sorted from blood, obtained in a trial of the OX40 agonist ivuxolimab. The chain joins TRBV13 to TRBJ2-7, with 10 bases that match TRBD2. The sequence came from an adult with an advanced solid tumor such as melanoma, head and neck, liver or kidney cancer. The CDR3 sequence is CASSYSGRGAEQYF. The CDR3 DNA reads TGTGCCAGCAGCTACAGCGGGAGGGGGGCTGAGCAGTACTTC. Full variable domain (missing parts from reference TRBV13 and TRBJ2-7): AAGVIQSPRHLIKEKRETATLKCYPIPRHDTVYWYQQGPGQDPQFLISFYEKMQSDKGSIPDRFSAQQFSDYHSELNMSSLELGDSALYFCASSYSGRGAEQYFGPGTRLTVT.